These 22 T cell receptor beta chains originate from one sample sequenced in a study of blood T cell repertoires in COVID-19. Measured with immunoSEQ multiplex PCR; TCRdb has only the in-frame clones, and not every one. The sample has about 240,000 clones, roughly 90% seen once. The material sequenced was peripheral blood. All receptors derive from a man between 60 and 70 years old with acute or convalescent COVID-19.

This clone was seen a single time. This chain uses TRBV29-1 with TRBJ1-1; perhaps TRBD1 as D (5 bases). The germline V gene has CDR1 SQVTM and CDR2 ANQGSEA. The CDR3 is made up of 14 amino acids. Trimming stripped 7 bases from V and 0 bases from J, with 15 bases between. DNA of the CDR3: TGCAGCGCCGCGCCGGGGGGGTTGAACACTGAAGCTTTCTTT. This encodes CSAAPGGLNTEAFF. The full variable domain, completed using reference TRBV29-1 and TRBJ1-1, is SAVISQKPSRDICQRGTSLTIQCQVDSQVTMMFWYRQQPGQSLTLIATANQGSEATYESGFVIDKFPISRPNLTFSTLTVSNMSPEDSSIYLCSAAPGGLNTEAFFGQGTRLTVV.

The chain uses TRBV15 and TRBJ2-1; possible D gene TRBD1, 5 bases. Between the trimmed V and J ends, which lost 1 base and 6 bases, there was a span of 10 bases. The germline gives CDR1 LNHNV, CDR2 YYDKDF (reference sequence). The CDR3 consists of 14 residues. The CDR3 DNA sequence: TGTGCCACCAGCAGAGTTTCCAGGGCCAATGAGCAGTTCTTC. It is translated as CATSRVSRANEQFF.

This clone was detected ten times or more. The chain employs TRBV7-9 and TRBJ2-5, with 10 bases that match TRBD1. CDR3 length: 15 residues. Germline V lookup: CDR1 SEHNR, CDR2 FQNEAQ (reference sequence). Trimming at V came to 4 bases and at J to 2 bases, leaving 4 bases not matched to a gene. This CDR3 reads CASSWGQGYQETQYF. CDR3 DNA: TGTGCCAGCAGCTGGGGACAGGGGTATCAAGAGACCCAGTACTTC.

This sequence joins TRBV9 and TRBJ2-1, with D uncertain. The CDR3 extends over 14 amino acids. The V end lost 0 bases, the J end lost 5 bases, and 9 bases lay between the germline ends. CDR1 is SGDLS, CDR2 YYNGEE, per germline. CDR3 DNA: TGTGCCAGCAGCGTAGTGGCCCGAAACAATGAGCAGTTCTTC. Encoded protein: CASSVVARNNEQFF.

V is TRBV21-1 and J is TRBJ2-3; the D call in the table, TRBD1, was not verified against the DNA. TRBV21-1 is a documented pseudogene. The CDR3 loop spans 14 amino acids. The chain's CDR3 is CASSASYSRDTQYF. As DNA, the CDR3 is TGTGCCAGCAGCGCGTCGTACAGTCGAGATACGCAGTATTTT.

The rearrangement joins TRBV5-1 to TRBJ1-3; 8 nucleotides align to TRBD1. V gave up 3 bases and J gave up 4 bases; unmatched junction bases: 6. The CDR3 totals 15 residues. From germline, CDR1 is SGHRS and CDR2 YFSETQ. The CDR3 region is CASSSNRGEGNTIYF. The CDR3 DNA is TGCGCCAGCAGCTCAAACAGGGGGGAAGGAAACACCATATATTTT. Together with reference TRBV5-1 and TRBJ1-3, the CDR3 gives the full variable domain: KAGVTQTPRYLIKTRGQQVTLSCSPISGHRSVSWYQQTPGQGLQFLFEYFSETQRNKGNFPGRFSGRQFSNSRSEMNVSTLELGDSALYLCASSSNRGEGNTIYFGEGSWLTVV.

V is TRBV25-1 and J is TRBJ1-6; 7 bases are shared with TRBD1. The germline gives CDR1 MGHDK, CDR2 SYGVNS. V was pared by 6 bases and J by 6 bases, with 8 bases of the junction left unmatched. The CDR3 contains 15 residues. CDR3 sequence (DNA): TGTGCCAGCAGGAAAACCGGACAGGCTAATTCACCCCTCCACTTT. This codes for CASRKTGQANSPLHF.

The chain couples TRBV6-2 or TRBV6-3 to TRBJ2-7, with 11 positions matching TRBD2. The CDR3 covers 15 residues. Germline V lookup: CDR1 MNHEY, CDR2 SVGEGT. Trimming took 2 bases from V and 8 from J; bases not matched to a gene: 8. The CDR3 spells CASSYKGLAANKQYF. The CDR3 bases are TGTGCCAGCAGTTACAAGGGACTAGCGGCCAACAAGCAGTACTTC.

The rearrangement uses TRBV28 and TRBJ2-7; 9 bases are a match to TRBD1. Losses at the gene ends were 5 bases for V and 1 base for J; bases not matched to a gene: 9. The CDR3 has 16 amino acids. CDR1 is MDHEN, CDR2 SYDVKM, per germline. The CDR3 region has the DNA TGTGCCAGCAGTGCCGCCTCCGGGACAGGGTCCTACGAGCAGTACTTC. It specifies CASSAASGTGSYEQYF.

The chain uses TRBV28 and TRBJ1-1; D is undetermined. The V gene lost 6 bases and the J gene lost 3 bases, with 8 bases spanning the gap. In germline, CDR1 is MDHEN, CDR2 SYDVKM. The CDR3 runs 12 residues. In DNA form, the CDR3 reads TGTGCCAGCAGCCTACAGTACACTGAAGCTTTCTTT. It specifies CASSLQYTEAFF.

The chain uses TRBV7-2 and TRBJ2-7; TRBD2 agrees at 7 bases. Germline V gene data show CDR1 as SGHTA and CDR2 as FQGNSA. Unmatched junction bases numbered 2, after V lost 1 base and J lost 2 bases. The CDR3 has 14 amino acids. The CDR3: CASSLDGGTYEQYF. Written as DNA, the CDR3 is TGTGCCAGCAGCTTAGACGGGGGGACCTACGAGCAGTACTTC.

V gene TRBV18 combines with J gene TRBJ1-5, with 9 bases aligning to TRBD1. The CDR3 covers 15 residues. J was trimmed by 3 bases and V by 6 bases; bases with no gene match: 6. Germline V gene data show CDR1 as KGHSH and CDR2 as LQKENI. The CDR3 spells CASSSTGGNNQPQHF. The CDR3 coding sequence is TGTGCCAGCTCTTCGACAGGGGGGAACAATCAGCCCCAGCATTTT.

The chain is built from TRBV3-1 (or the pseudogene TRBV3-2) and TRBJ2-2; the match to TRBD2 covers 10 bases. V lost 4 bases, J lost 6 bases, and 5 bases stayed unmatched. The CDR3 runs to 15 residues. Per germline, CDR1 LGHDT and CDR2 YNNKEL (reference sequence). CDR3 DNA: TGTGCCAGCAGCCCTAGCGGGAGAAAGCCCGGGGAGCTGTTTTTT. Translation gives CASSPSGRKPGELFF.

The chain joins TRBV12-3 or TRBV12-4 to TRBJ2-7, with D perhaps TRBD2 (5 bases). V lost 3 bases to trimming and J lost 4 bases, with 7 bases between them. The CDR3 covers 12 residues. The CDR3: CASSFGEYEQYF. DNA for the CDR3: TGTGCCAGCAGTTTTGGGGAGTACGAGCAGTACTTC.

The chain joins TRBV6-5 to TRBJ2-2; TRBD2 might be the D (6 bases). The CDR3 covers 16 residues. Deletions cut 0 bases from V and 4 bases from J, with 12 bases between. Germline CDR1 and CDR2: MNHEY and SVGAGI. CDR3 loop: CASSYSRGVGTGELFF. The CDR3 coding sequence is TGTGCCAGCAGTTACTCGCGCGGGGTCGGCACCGGGGAGCTGTTTTTT.

The chain combines TRBV30 with TRBJ1-1, with 9 bases that match TRBD1. CDR1 and CDR2 (germline): GTSNPN, SVGIG (reference sequence). With 6 bases clipped from V and 11 bases from J, the junction kept 13 bases outside the gene matches. This CDR3 comprises 13 residues. The CDR3 region is CACHTGGRGGAFF. CDR3 sequence (DNA): TGTGCCTGTCATACAGGGGGCCGAGGAGGGGCTTTCTTT.

The gene calls are TRBV27 and TRBJ2-3; 10 bases fit TRBD2. V was pared by 3 bases and J by 4 bases, with 10 bases of the junction left unmatched. Germline V lookup: CDR1 MNHEY, CDR2 SMNVEV (reference sequence). The CDR3 is made up of 17 amino acids. Written as DNA, the CDR3 is TGTGCCAGCAGTTTGTCTAGCGGGAGCGGTCGGGCAGATACGCAGTATTTT. It translates to CASSLSSGSGRADTQYF.

The chain carries TRBV10-3 and TRBJ2-7, with 7 bases that match TRBD1. The CDR3 runs 14 residues. V dropped 4 bases and J dropped 5; count of bases not matched to a gene: 8. Per germline, CDR1 ENHRY and CDR2 SYGVKD. The CDR3 is CAISGSWTGDEQYF. The DNA for the CDR3 is TGTGCCATCAGTGGGAGTTGGACAGGCGACGAGCAGTACTTC.

This clone was seen a single time. The chain employs TRBV19 and TRBJ2-2; 7 bases fit TRBD2. Germline V gene lookup returns CDR1 LNHDA and CDR2 SQIVND (reference sequence). The CDR3 extends over 17 amino acids. The ends lost 7 bases at V and 5 bases at J; junction bases unmatched: 16. This CDR3 reads CASMTLFSGGETGELFF. The CDR3 DNA is TGTGCCAGTATGACACTATTTAGTGGGGGGGAAACCGGGGAGCTGTTTTTT. The complete variable domain, with remaining parts taken from reference TRBV19 and TRBJ2-2, reads DGGITQSPKYLFRKEGQNVTLSCEQNLNHDAMYWYRQDPGQGLRLIYYSQIVNDFQKGDIAEGYSVSREKKESFPLTVTSAQKNPTAFYLCASMTLFSGGETGELFFGEGSRLTVL.

The chain combines TRBV11-3 with TRBJ2-7, with 7 bases aligning to TRBD1. The CDR3 is 15 residues long. The germline V gene has CDR1 SGHNT and CDR2 YENEEA. The V segment lost 6 bases and the J segment 1 base; nucleotides outside the gene matches: 9. The CDR3 DNA sequence: TGTGCCAGCAGTTTTAACAGGGGCCCTTCCTACGAGCAGTACTTC. This sequence encodes CASSFNRGPSYEQYF.

The chain uses TRBV27 and TRBJ1-1; D is ambiguous. The CDR3 contains 13 residues. Trimming cost V 6 bases and J 5 bases, with 13 bases left between them. The germline gives CDR1 MNHEY, CDR2 SMNVEV (reference sequence). CDR3 loop: CASRTMTETEAFF. As DNA, the CDR3 is TGTGCCAGCAGAACCATGACGGAGACTGAAGCTTTCTTT.

The chain combines TRBV6-5 with TRBJ1-1, with no clear D. The germline V and J ends were trimmed by 7 bases and 0 bases, with 15 bases remaining between them. CDR3 length: 15 residues. CDR1 MNHEY and CDR2 SVGAGI come from the germline V gene. The CDR3 reads CASTPWAGMNTEAFF. The CDR3 DNA sequence: TGTGCCAGCACCCCCTGGGCCGGTATGAACACTGAAGCTTTCTTT.